Each of the 28 T cell receptor beta chains below was sequenced from the same sample in a study of neurological immune-mediated disorders. This sample's time point: longitudinal time-point 3. MiXCR was run by TCRdb on the 5' RACE reads, yielding one entry per CDR3 protein. The table shows approximately 58,000 distinct CDR3 sequences, with 7% to 10% occurring only once. Specimen: PBMCs. Receptors were obtained from a woman in her thirties or forties in good health.

This clonotype was counted many times. This chain uses TRBV11-2 with TRBJ2-3; D uncertain. The CDR3 is 15 residues long. Trimming pared 5 bases from V and 0 bases from J, leaving 12 bases between. The germline V gene has CDR1 SGHAT and CDR2 FQNNGV. CDR3 DNA: TGTGCCAGCAGCCCCGGCTGGGTTAGCACAGATACGCAGTATTTT. This sequence encodes CASSPGWVSTDTQYF.

This chain uses TRBV18 with TRBJ1-5, with D maybe TRBD1 (5 bases). V gave up 5 bases and J gave up 1 base, with 12 bases separating them. The germline V gene has CDR1 KGHSH and CDR2 LQKENI. The CDR3 contains 15 residues. The CDR3 reads CASSSQRQSNQPQHF. As DNA, the CDR3 is TGTGCCAGCTCATCACAAAGACAGAGCAATCAGCCCCAGCATTTT.

This clonotype was seen repeatedly, ten times or more. The chain uses TRBV29-1 and TRBJ2-1, with 7 bases aligning to TRBD1. This CDR3 region has 12 residues. V lost 6 bases and J lost 9; bases outside the gene matches: 8. Germline loops: CDR1 SQVTM, CDR2 ANQGSEA. For the CDR3, the DNA is TGCAGCGTGTCACAGGGGAAAAGTGAGCAGTTCTTC. Protein: CSVSQGKSEQFF.

This clonotype was observed at least ten times. The J gene is TRBJ2-1, the V gene TRBV20-1, with unresolved D. The CDR3 loop spans 15 amino acids. The V end lost 8 bases, the J end lost 0 bases, and 17 bases lay between the germline ends. Looked up from germline, CDR1 is DFQATT and CDR2 is SNEGSKA (reference sequence). CDR3 bases: TGCAGTCCACAAAACACGCGGAGCTCCTACAATGAGCAGTTCTTC. Its translation: CSPQNTRSSYNEQFF.

This clonotype was seen only a few times. The rearrangement joins TRBV7-9 to TRBJ1-2; D possibly corresponds to TRBD1 (5 bases). Between the trimmed V and J ends, which lost 3 bases and 3 bases, there was a span of 11 bases. Germline V gives CDR1 SEHNR, CDR2 FQNEAQ (reference sequence). The CDR3 loop spans 14 amino acids. The CDR3 coding sequence is TGTGCCAGCAGCTTCTGGGACTTCGACTATGGCTACACCTTC. Translating gives CASSFWDFDYGYTF.

Ten or more counts support this clonotype. The rearrangement joins TRBV4-1 to TRBJ1-1; weak D call: TRBD1 (6 bases). Germline CDR1 reads MGHRA; CDR2 reads YSYEKL. This CDR3 contains 15 residues. V lost 1 base and J 2 bases, leaving 11 bases between the germline ends. This CDR3 reads CASSQATGINTEAFF. Written as DNA, the CDR3 is TGCGCCAGCAGCCAAGCTACAGGGATTAACACTGAAGCTTTCTTT.

This clonotype was observed at least ten times. J is TRBJ2-5 and V is TRBV10-3; D is uncertain. CDR1 ENHRY and CDR2 SYGVKD come from the germline V gene. V lost 2 bases to trimming and J lost 8 bases, with 6 bases between them. This CDR3 region has 11 residues. The DNA of the CDR3 is TGTGCCATCAGTGAGGGAGTAACCCAGTACTTC. As protein: CAISEGVTQYF.

The chain couples TRBV6-5 to TRBJ1-5; perhaps TRBD1 as D (6 bases). V lost 5 bases and J lost 2, with 16 bases in between. Per germline, CDR1 MNHEY and CDR2 SVGAGI. This CDR3 has 16 residues. CDR3 sequence reads: CASSPGGAGRNQPQHF. CDR3 in DNA: TGTGCCAGCAGTCCGGGGGGCGCAGGCCGCAATCAGCCCCAGCATTTT.

This clonotype was counted at least ten times. The chain combines TRBV6-6 with TRBJ1-5, with a tentative D call TRBD1 (5 bases). This CDR3 has 15 residues. Trimming removed 5 bases at V and 2 bases at J, with 13 bases between. The germline V gene encodes CDR1 MNHNY and CDR2 SVGAGI (reference sequence). DNA of the CDR3: TGTGCCAGCAGTGACCCGACAGTCCGCAATCAGCCCCAGCATTTT. It is translated as CASSDPTVRNQPQHF.

This chain connects TRBV2 to TRBJ1-2; D is unclear. Germline CDR1 and CDR2: SNHLY and FYNNEI. The V end was cut by 10 bases, the J end by 4 bases, with 19 bases between. This CDR3 spans 14 amino acids. CDR3: CANTNSPRGYGYTF. Written as DNA, the CDR3 is TGTGCCAACACCAACTCTCCCCGGGGCTATGGCTACACCTTC.

This clonotype was detected a few times. This chain connects TRBV9 to TRBJ1-6; D gene unclear. Trimming left V 0 bases short and J 7 bases short, with 8 bases between. The CDR3 runs 14 residues. Germline values: CDR1 SGDLS, CDR2 YYNGEE. The CDR3 DNA reads as TGTGCCAGCAGCGTAGAGGAGACGAATTCACCCCTCCACTTT. Its protein product is CASSVEETNSPLHF. Combining the CDR3 with reference TRBV9 and TRBJ1-6 gives the whole variable domain DSGVTQTPKHLITATGQRVTLRCSPRSGDLSVYWYQQSLDQGLQFLIQYYNGEERAKGNILERFSAQQFPDLHSELNLSSLELGDSALYFCASSVEETNSPLHFGNGTRLTVT.

In its sample, this clonotype was seen many times. V is TRBV6-5 and J is TRBJ1-1; D is uncertain. Germline CDR1 is MNHEY and CDR2 is SVGAGI. The CDR3 is made up of 13 amino acids. Deletions cut 2 bases from V and 5 bases from J, with 9 bases between. As DNA, the CDR3 is TGTGCCAGCAGTTACATCTGGGGAACTGAAGCTTTCTTT. Translated: CASSYIWGTEAFF.

This clonotype has at least ten counts. The chain joins TRBV11-2 to TRBJ1-1; no reliable D call. The CDR3 totals 15 residues. CDR1 SGHAT and CDR2 FQNNGV come from the germline V gene. Trimming shortened V by 5 bases and J by 3 bases, and 16 bases separated the two germline ends. The CDR3 loop is CASSQQQTTDTEAFF. CDR3 in DNA: TGTGCCAGCAGCCAACAACAGACTACGGACACTGAAGCTTTCTTT.

In its sample, this clonotype was seen many times. The chain links TRBV27 to TRBJ2-7; TRBD2 matches at 8 bases. Germline V gives CDR1 MNHEY, CDR2 SMNVEV (reference sequence). This CDR3 has 14 residues. Trimming removed 3 bases from V and 3 bases from J; junction bases left unmatched: 4. CDR3 residues: CASSLLAGGYEQYF. DNA for the CDR3: TGTGCCAGCAGTTTGTTGGCGGGGGGCTACGAGCAGTACTTC.

In its sample, this clonotype was seen many times. The J gene is TRBJ2-3, the V gene TRBV20-1, with 9 bases that match TRBD2. This CDR3 is built from 16 residues. V was clipped by 7 bases and J by 1 base; unmatched bases: 12. Germline V CDR1 and CDR2: DFQATT, SNEGSKA (reference sequence). CDR3 sequence reads: CSVGGGGVLGTDTQYF. CDR3 bases: TGCAGTGTTGGTGGCGGGGGGGTTCTCGGCACAGATACGCAGTATTTT.

This clonotype was counted only a few times. The chain is built from TRBV11-1 and TRBJ2-1; TRBD2 matches 12 bases. V lost 6 bases and J lost 6; bases outside the gene matches: 6. This CDR3 has 15 amino acids. The V gene's germline CDR1 is SGHAT and CDR2 FQDESV (reference sequence). CDR3 sequence (DNA): TGTGCCAGCAGGCTATCTAGCGGGGGGGGCAATGAGCAGTTCTTC. Amino acids: CASRLSSGGGNEQFF. The whole variable domain, remainder taken from reference TRBV11-1 and TRBJ2-1, is EAEVAQSPRYKITEKSQAVAFWCDPISGHATLYWYRQILGQGPELLVQFQDESVVDDSQLPKDRFSAERLKGVDSTLKIQPAELGDSAMYLCASRLSSGGGNEQFFGPGTRLTVL.

The table lists this clonotype with many counts. The chain carries TRBV9 and TRBJ2-5, with a possible D match to TRBD1 (6 bases). Deletions cut 0 bases from V and 2 bases from J, with 11 bases between. The length of the CDR3 is 15 residues. Germline CDR1 is SGDLS and CDR2 is YYNGEE. CDR3 sequence reads: CASSVVTGPQETQYF. CDR3 sequence (DNA): TGTGCCAGCAGCGTAGTAACAGGGCCGCAAGAGACCCAGTACTTC.

In this sample, this clonotype turned up many times. The chain has TRBV7-2 and TRBJ2-5, with D uncertain. This CDR3 region has 16 residues. V was clipped by 3 bases and J by 3 bases, with 17 bases between them. CDR1 SGHTA and CDR2 FQGNSA come from the germline V gene. The CDR3 DNA reads as TGTGCCAGCAGCTTGGACCAGGTCCTTAAAAAAGAGACCCAGTACTTC. Translation gives CASSLDQVLKKETQYF.

The chain uses TRBV20-1 and TRBJ2-3; D assignment may be TRBD1 or TRBD2 (5 bases each). CDR1 and CDR2 from the germline V gene are DFQATT and SNEGSKA (reference sequence). This CDR3 comprises 14 residues. Trimming cost V 1 base and J 2 bases, with 10 bases left between them. The DNA of the CDR3 is TGCAGTGCTAGAGGTCCGGGACCCACAGATACGCAGTATTTT. It codes for CSARGPGPTDTQYF.

This clonotype was detected ten times or more. The chain is built from TRBV15 and TRBJ1-5, with D maybe TRBD1 (5 bases). Trimming left V 5 bases short and J 0 bases short, with 17 bases between. The CDR3 consists of 17 residues. CDR1 and CDR2 (germline): LNHNV, YYDKDF (reference sequence). CDR3 loop: CATSRPGTVYSNQPQHF. The CDR3 DNA reads as TGTGCCACCAGCCGTCCCGGGACCGTTTATAGCAATCAGCCCCAGCATTTT.

This clonotype was observed many times. The V gene is TRBV3-1, the J gene TRBJ2-1; TRBD2 matches 11 bases. This CDR3 comprises 17 residues. V shed 0 bases and J 7 bases; nucleotides not matched to a gene: 8. Germline CDR1 is LGHDT and CDR2 is YNNKEL (reference sequence). CDR3 DNA sequence: TGTGCCAGCAGCCAAGATTTCCTAGCGGGAGGAGTGAATGAGCAGTTCTTC. As protein: CASSQDFLAGGVNEQFF.

This clonotype occurred many times. V and J are TRBV3-1 and TRBJ2-3; tentatively, D is TRBD2 (6 bases). Trimming removed 4 bases at V and 2 bases at J, with 16 bases between. This CDR3 spans 16 amino acids. Germline V gives CDR1 LGHDT, CDR2 YNNKEL (reference sequence). The CDR3 protein is CASSPHRRDFTDTQYF. Here the CDR3 DNA reads TGTGCCAGCAGCCCTCATCGCCGGGACTTCACAGATACGCAGTATTTT.

This clonotype showed up many times. This chain uses TRBV5-1 with TRBJ2-2; 9 bases are shared with TRBD2. Trimming at V came to 0 bases and at J to 4 bases, leaving 4 bases not matched to a gene. Germline V CDR1 and CDR2: SGHRS, YFSETQ. CDR3 length: 16 residues. The CDR3 region is CASSLAPAGGTGELFF. CDR3 sequence (DNA): TGCGCCAGCAGCTTGGCCCCAGCGGGAGGCACCGGGGAGCTGTTTTTT.

This clonotype appeared many times. The chain joins TRBV13 to TRBJ2-7, with 10 bases fitting TRBD2. The CDR3 covers 15 residues. V trimming: 5 bases; J trimming: 3 bases; junction bases outside the gene matches: 7. Germline lookup yields CDR1 PRHDT and CDR2 FYEKMQ (reference sequence). The DNA of the CDR3 is TGTGCCAGCAGCCGCCTAGCGGGAGATGGCTACGAGCAGTACTTC. It translates to CASSRLAGDGYEQYF.

This clonotype occurred many times. The chain couples TRBV21-1 to TRBJ2-7; the table names TRBD1, a call not compared with the DNA. TRBV21-1 represents a pseudogene. The length of the CDR3 is 18 residues. CDR3 amino acids: CASSKKGKGRDRAYEQYF. CDR3 in DNA: TGTGCCAGCAGCAAAAAAGGAAAGGGGCGGGACAGGGCCTACGAGCAGTACTTC.

This clonotype was observed many times. The V gene is TRBV7-2, the J gene TRBJ2-4, with 10 bases aligning to TRBD2. CDR3 length equals 17 residues. CDR1 is SGHTA and CDR2 is FQGNSA in the germline V gene. Germline trimming cut 4 bases from V and 0 bases from J; bases unmatched to any gene: 6. The DNA for the CDR3 is TGTGCCAGCAGCTCGAACGTAGCGGGGGGAGCCAAAAACATTCAGTACTTC. Translating it yields CASSSNVAGGAKNIQYF. Complete variable domain (other parts from reference TRBV7-2 and TRBJ2-4): GAGVSQSPSNKVTEKGKDVELRCDPISGHTALYWYRQSLGQGLEFLIYFQGNSAPDKSGLPSDRFSAERTGGSVSTLTIQRTQQEDSAVYLCASSSNVAGGAKNIQYFGAGTRLSVL.

This clonotype was seen repeatedly, ten times or more. The chain uses TRBV24-1 and TRBJ2-7; TRBD1 aligns across 8 bases. This CDR3 region has 16 residues. Unmatched junction bases numbered 8, after V lost 2 bases and J lost 3 bases. Germline assignment: CDR1 KGHDR and CDR2 SFDVKD. CDR3 sequence (DNA): TGTGCCACCAGTGATTCCGCCCGGACAGGGAGCTACGAGCAGTACTTC. This sequence encodes CATSDSARTGSYEQYF.

In this sample, this clonotype turned up many times. The rearrangement uses TRBV10-3 and TRBJ2-5; 7 bases map to TRBD2. J lost 2 bases, V lost 3 bases, and 12 bases had no gene match. The CDR3 loop spans 17 amino acids. Germline CDR1 ENHRY, CDR2 SYGVKD. The CDR3 DNA reads TGTGCCATCAGTGACAGGGCTTGGCTAGCGGAACAAGAGACCCAGTACTTC. This gives the protein CAISDRAWLAEQETQYF.